A selection of T cell receptor beta chains follows, all from one sample in a study of Graves' ophthalmopathy and Graves' hyperthyroidism. A single record per CDR3 protein comes from TCRdb applying MiXCR to the multiplex PCR reads. The table includes about 500,000 distinct CDR3 sequences, less than 45% detected once. The sequenced sample was peripheral blood or thyroid tissue (not recorded which). The source of these receptors is an adult man with Graves' hyperthyroidism. CDR3s include the opening cysteine and the closing phenylalanine or tryptophan. Fields, in order: V gene, J gene, D gene, clone size, CDR3 DNA, CDR3 protein. A D gene is named only where the DNA matches it firmly. Where a row states a size, it is once, few, many or the class of an expanded clone; other rows omit it.

TRBV6-5	TRBJ2-7	-	few	TGTGCCAGCAGAGATGACAGTCCCTCCTACGAGCAGTACTTC	CASRDDSPSYEQYF
TRBV9	TRBJ2-7	-	many	TGTGCCAGCAGCGTAGGGCCGGGGAGCATCTACGAGCAGTACTTC	CASSVGPGSIYEQYF
TRBV29-1	TRBJ2-5	-	many	TGCAGCGTTGAAGATCGGGGCGAGGGCCGGCGACAAGAGACCCAGTACTTC	CSVEDRGEGRRQETQYF
TRBV5-4	TRBJ2-3	-	-	TGTGCCAGCAGCTTGTCCCGGGATGGAGATACGCAGTATTTT	CASSLSRDGDTQYF
TRBV5-4	TRBJ1-4	TRBD1	many	TGTGCCAGCAGCTTCGTGGGACAGGGGAATGAAAAACTGTTTTTT	CASSFVGQGNEKLFF
TRBV29-1	TRBJ2-1	TRBD2	-	TGCAGTAAGCTCGCGGGAGGCCGATACAATGAGCAGTTCTTC	CSKLAGGRYNEQFF
TRBV19	TRBJ2-3	-	-	TGTGCCAGTAGTCCCACAAGACAGGCGAATACGCAGTATTTT	CASSPTRQANTQYF
TRBV25-1	TRBJ2-7	-	-	TGTGCCAGCAGTGCTAGAGATCTAGCTTACGAGCAGTACTTC	CASSARDLAYEQYF
TRBV3-1	TRBJ2-5	-	-	TGTGCCAGCAGCCGCGGACCGCAAGAGACCCAGTACTTC	CASSRGPQETQYF
TRBV7-7	TRBJ2-5	-	many	TGTGCTAGCAGCTTAGTAGGGGGACCCCAAGAGACCCAGTACTTC	CASSLVGGPQETQYF
TRBV29-1	TRBJ1-1	TRBD1	-	TGCAGCGTTGAGGACCGAGGACAGGGTACTCGAGCTTTCTTT	CSVEDRGQGTRAFF
TRBV2	TRBJ2-5	-	few	TGTGCCAGCAGTGAAGAGGGATGGAGGGAGACCCAGTACTTC	CASSEEGWRETQYF
TRBV9	TRBJ1-2	-	few	TGTGCCAGCAGCGACGGGAGGGGCTACACCTTC	CASSDGRGYTF
TRBV7-9	TRBJ1-2	TRBD1	many	TGTGCCAGCAGCCCGGCCGGGACAGGTGCTTATGGCTACACCTTC	CASSPAGTGAYGYTF
TRBV6-5	TRBJ2-7	TRBD1	-	TGTGCCAGCAGTTACTTGTCGGGACAGGTGGCCTACGAGCAGTACTTC	CASSYLSGQVAYEQYF
TRBV14	TRBJ2-7	TRBD1	many	TGTGCCAGCAGCCAAGTCCCGGGACAGGGATTACTCGATAGCTCCTACGAGCAGTACTTC	CASSQVPGQGLLDSSYEQYF
TRBV12-3/TRBV12-4	TRBJ1-3	-	-	TGTGCCAGCAGTTTAGGGATCAACACCATATATTTT	CASSLGINTIYF
TRBV5-1	TRBJ1-1	-	-	TGCGCCAGCGGCTTGGAGGCAGGGACTGAAGCTTTCTTT	CASGLEAGTEAFF
TRBV10-2	TRBJ1-2	TRBD1	-	TGCGCCAGCAGTGAGCCACCCGGGACAGGGCGAGTGCATGGCTACACCTTC	CASSEPPGTGRVHGYTF
TRBV9	TRBJ2-2	-	-	TGTGCCAGCGGCGTCCCCATAAGTCGACCGGCGAACACCGGGGAGCTGTTTTTT	CASGVPISRPANTGELFF
TRBV7-9	TRBJ2-6	TRBD2	-	TGTGCCAGCAGCTTGGGACTAGCGGGGAATGATGGGGCCAACGTCCTGACTTTC	CASSLGLAGNDGANVLTF
TRBV5-1	TRBJ2-7	-	-	TGTGCCAGCAGCCAATCAGGGTTCGAGCAGTACTTC	CASSQSGFEQYF
TRBV5-1	TRBJ2-5	-	few	TGCGCCAGCAGCTTGGAAAGGGCTGGGGAGACCCAGTACTTC	CASSLERAGETQYF
TRBV29-1	TRBJ1-1	TRBD1	many	TGCAGCAGTAAAGGGGGCGCGGGGAGCACTGAAGCTTTCTTT	CSSKGGAGSTEAFF
TRBV24-1	TRBJ2-7	TRBD1	few	TGTGCCACCAGTGACAGGGGGCCTAATGAGCAGTACTTC	CATSDRGPNEQYF
TRBV7-9	TRBJ2-7	-	many	TGTGCCAGCAGCTTATTCTCGGCAGACGAGCAGTACTTC	CASSLFSADEQYF
TRBV5-1	TRBJ2-5	-	-	TGCGCCAGCAGCTTCGGGATGGTGGGAGAGACCCAGTGCTTC	CASSFGMVGETQCF
TRBV24-1	TRBJ1-2	TRBD1	-	TGTGCCGCCAGCAGCTCCCAACAGGGGGTCTATGGCTACACCTTC	CAASSSQQGVYGYTF
TRBV19	TRBJ1-5	-	many	TGTGCCAGTAGTATAACCGGTTATAGCAATCAGCCCCAGCATTTT	CASSITGYSNQPQHF
TRBV25-1	TRBJ1-4	-	many	TGTGCCAGCAGTGAAATGCGAGGGGCTAATGAAAAACTGTTTTTT	CASSEMRGANEKLFF
TRBV20-1	TRBJ1-1	-	many	TGCAGGGGGGGCGACACTGAAGCTTTCTTT	CRGGDTEAFF
TRBV24-1	TRBJ2-3	TRBD2	few	TGTGCCACCAGTGATGCCCTAGCGGCTAGCACAGATACGCAGTATTTT	CATSDALAASTDTQYF
TRBV20-1	TRBJ2-7	-	-	TGCAGTGCTAGGGGTGGGAGCGCACACGAGCAGTACTTC	CSARGGSAHEQYF
TRBV29-1	TRBJ2-5	-	-	TGCAGCTCACCAACCGGGATCGGAGAGACCCAGTACTTC	CSSPTGIGETQYF
TRBV6-1	TRBJ1-1	TRBD1	-	TGTGCCAGCAGTGAAAGGGGCGGGACAGGGGGAGGAATAGGGGCTTTCTTT	CASSERGGTGGGIGAFF
TRBV7-9	TRBJ2-7	TRBD2	-	TGTGCCTGGAGTGGGAGCGGGAGCCACGAGCAGTACTTC	CAWSGSGSHEQYF
TRBV6-1	TRBJ1-1	-	few	TGTGCCAGCAGTGAAGGGACCGTGAACACTGAAGCTTTCTTT	CASSEGTVNTEAFF
TRBV27	TRBJ2-5	-	few	TGTGCCAGCAGTTTCTTGGGGGCGTCTTCGGAGACCCAGTACTTC	CASSFLGASSETQYF
TRBV6-1	TRBJ1-5	TRBD1	few	TGTGCCAGCAGTGAGGGGACAGGGGTCCCGTACAATCAGCCCCAGCATTTT	CASSEGTGVPYNQPQHF
TRBV6-5	TRBJ2-7	-	many	TGTGCCAGCCCAAGGAGCTCCTACGAGCAGTACTTC	CASPRSSYEQYF
TRBV7-7	TRBJ1-2	TRBD1	many	TGTGCTAGCAGCCCACTACAGGGGGCGAATGGCTACACCTTC	CASSPLQGANGYTF
TRBV11-2	TRBJ1-2	-	-	TGTGCCAGCTCGCTGGGACAAGCAGGCTATGGCTACACCTTC	CASSLGQAGYGYTF
TRBV6-5	TRBJ1-5	-	many	TGTGCCAGCAAACCGACAGTCTATAGCAATCAGCCCCAGCATTTT	CASKPTVYSNQPQHF
TRBV7-6	TRBJ2-1	-	-	TGTGCCAGCAGCCCCGTGAGGGGGGTGGGGTCGGATGAGCAGTTCTTC	CASSPVRGVGSDEQFF
TRBV30	TRBJ1-1	-	once	TGTGCCTGGAATCCCGGGGCTTTCTTT	CAWNPGAFF
TRBV18	TRBJ2-7	-	many	TGTGCCAGCTCACCGGAAGGCACCTACGAGCAGTACTTC	CASSPEGTYEQYF
TRBV25-1	TRBJ1-6	-	many	TGTGCCAGCAGTGAATGGTCAGGAAACTATAATTCACCCCTCCACTTT	CASSEWSGNYNSPLHF
TRBV6-5	TRBJ2-2	TRBD2	-	TGTGCCAGCTCTAGGGGTCTAGCGGGAGAGAGCACCGGGGAGCTGTTTTTT	CASSRGLAGESTGELFF
TRBV6-5	TRBJ2-5	-	-	TGTGCCGGCAGTGGCGGACTGGGTGGAGAGACCCAGTACTTC	CAGSGGLGGETQYF
TRBV6-5	TRBJ2-5	TRBD1	-	TGTGCCAGCAGTGGAGACAGGGGCGGAGAGACCCAGTACTTC	CASSGDRGGETQYF
TRBV7-7	TRBJ2-3	TRBD1	-	TGTGCTAGCAGCATAGGACAGGGAGCAGATACGCAGTATTTT	CASSIGQGADTQYF
TRBV3-1	TRBJ2-7	-	many	TGTGCCAGCAGCCAAGGCAGCGGCTACGAGCAGTACTTC	CASSQGSGYEQYF
TRBV29-1	TRBJ1-1	-	many	TGCAGCGTTGACAGGGCGAACACTGAAGCTTTCTTT	CSVDRANTEAFF
TRBV5-1	TRBJ2-1	-	-	TGTGCCAGCAGCTTGGTTTGGGGGATCACCGATGAGCAGTTCTTC	CASSLVWGITDEQFF